This note documents a single TCR beta chain sequence. Its target is not known. The data are from a study of T-cell reconstitution after alpha-beta-depleted transplantation in children. General study points: By about two months after transplant, alpha-beta T cells reportedly arose from several hundred graft clones that had expanded. Newly produced T cells mostly provided counts and TCRbeta diversity after one year, as hyperexpanded clones declined.

During its preparation, the TCRbeta library received unique molecular identifiers. TCRdb reprocessed the PCR reads via MiXCR and lists one record per CDR3 protein. The sample contains about 1,000,000 distinct CDR3 sequences, 25% to 30% of which appear only once. The CDR3 loop spans 17 amino acids. Trimming took 1 base from V and 6 from J; bases not matched to a gene: 7. Germline assignment: CDR1 LNHNV and CDR2 YYDKDF (reference sequence). This sequence was found in a boy less than two years old who had a stem cell transplant for SCID, so the T cells may come from the graft donor. The chain couples TRBV15 to TRBJ2-1; 12 positions agree with TRBD1. The input for sequencing was PBMCs, mostly from graft donor cells, taken 360 days after TCRalphabeta/CD19-depleted stem cell transplant. The CDR3 protein is CATSRGDRGRLLNEQFF. CDR3 coding DNA: TGTGCCACCAGCAGAGGGGACAGGGGGCGATTACTCAATGAGCAGTTCTTC.